This T cell receptor beta chain originates from a study of blood T cell repertoires in COVID-19. Study-wide background: Nucleic acid was either cDNA or gDNA, and it came from T cells, B-cell-depleted T cells, or PBMCs.

In assigning cohorts, the study relied on participant-reported clinical history. Germline V gene lookup returns CDR1 SGHNT and CDR2 YYREEE (reference sequence). The V gene end was trimmed by 4 bases and the J gene end by 2 bases; junction bases not matched to a gene: 6. The CDR3 runs 16 residues. The table came from immunoSEQ multiplex PCR; TCRdb's copy has only in-frame clones and leaves some out. The table lists about 140,000 clones, just under 85% of them singletons. This receptor was obtained from a woman in her forties or fifties with acute COVID-19. The specimen was PBMCs or T cells enriched from blood (not recorded which). The V and J genes are TRBV5-4 and TRBJ1-2; TRBD1 agrees at 12 bases. CDR3 nucleotide sequence: TGTGCCAGCAGCCCGGGACAGGGGGCGCGGAACTATGGCTACACCTTC. Residues: CASSPGQGARNYGYTF.